This T cell receptor beta chain was recovered during a study of a mutant IDH1 vaccine in newly diagnosed glioma. TCRdb's table, derived via immunoSEQ multiplex PCR, lists solely in-frame clones and lacks some. The sample records some 30,000 clones, around 89% being singletons. The CDR3 runs to 13 residues. CDR1 is SGDLS, CDR2 YYNGEE, per germline. V was shortened by 3 bases and J by 0 bases, with 7 bases between the two germline ends. Time point defined: week 5, during vaccination. Vaccine doses each comprised 300 ug of mutant IDH1 20-mer peptide, with topical imiquimod. Only a few counts were recorded for this clone. Its antigen remains unidentified.

This material consisted of PBMCs, taken from a glioma patient whose treatment included an IDH1 peptide vaccine. The chain combines TRBV9 with TRBJ2-7, with D possibly TRBD2 on 5 matching bases. This receptor was obtained from a man aged 18 to 29 with glioma. This CDR3 is CASSAGSSYEQYF. The DNA for the CDR3 is TGTGCCAGCAGCGCGGGGAGCTCCTACGAGCAGTACTTC.